The 3 T cell receptor beta chains in this list originate from one sample, sequenced in a study of shared clonotypes between healthy human individuals. Data came from immunoSEQ multiplex PCR; TCRdb stores just in-frame clones and leaves some out. Seen here are some 500,000 clones, around 96% observed once, and the top ten hold 0.05% to 0.08%. What was sequenced was naive CD4+ T cells sorted from blood. The subset is: CD45RA+ positively selected. These receptors were collected from a woman under 40 in good health.

This rearrangement joins TRBV7-6 to TRBJ2-3; D is uncertain. Deletions cut 5 bases from V and 4 bases from J, with 13 bases between. The CDR3 has 14 residues. Germline V gene sequence: CDR1 SGHVS, CDR2 FNYEAQ. The CDR3 coding sequence is TGTGCCAGCAGCCCCTTTACGGCCCCAGATACGCAGTATTTT. Protein sequence: CASSPFTAPDTQYF.

This clone was recorded once. Other DNA sequences in this sample translate to the same CDR3. The chain joins TRBV2 to TRBJ2-7, with TRBD1 as a possible D gene (6 bases). Trimming left V 6 bases short and J 1 base short, with 7 bases between. Per germline, CDR1 SNHLY and CDR2 FYNNEI. CDR3 length: 12 amino acids. The CDR3 loop reads CASRRGSYEQYF. DNA for the CDR3: TGTGCCAGCAGAAGGGGGTCCTACGAGCAGTACTTC.

The chain employs TRBV6-1 and TRBJ1-5; 7 bases agree with TRBD1. The CDR3 has 15 amino acids. Germline assignment: CDR1 MNHNS and CDR2 SASEGT. V lost 3 bases to trimming and J lost 3 bases; unmatched junction nucleotides: 5. CDR3 nucleotides: TGTGCCAGCAGTGAGGGACAGAACTTCAATCAGCCCCAGCATTTT. This sequence encodes CASSEGQNFNQPQHF.